This T cell receptor (beta chain) was sequenced for a study of T cells after yellow fever vaccination. It was through 5'RACE template switching that TCR cDNA was made, with a universal primer site and UMIs added. One entry per CDR3 protein results from TCRdb running MiXCR on the 5' RACE reads. The sample lists hundreds of thousands of distinct CDR3 sequences; approximately 19% were seen once. CDR3 size: 14 residues. V was clipped by 4 bases and J by 7 bases, with 14 bases between them. Germline CDR1 SGHRS, CDR2 YFSETQ. V is TRBV5-1 and J is TRBJ1-4; no reliable D call. The material sequenced was PBMCs, taken before the yellow fever booster vaccination. The sequence was obtained from a man younger than 30 who received the YFV17D yellow fever vaccine. CDR3 loop: CASSPGGRSEKLFF. Written as DNA, the CDR3 is TGCGCCAGCAGCCCGGGAGGACGAAGTGAAAAACTGTTTTTT.